This T cell receptor (beta chain) was recovered during a study of blood T cell repertoires in COVID-19. Clones were sequenced by immunoSEQ multiplex PCR, and TCRdb holds only the in-frame ones, with some missing. This sample has about 270,000 clones; roughly 86% occur once, and the top ten carry over 8%. The sequenced sample was peripheral blood. This clonotype was obtained from a man aged 40-55 years with active or convalescent COVID-19.

DNA of the CDR3: TGTGCCAGTAGTACCTGGGCAGGGGTTGGCTCTGGGGCCAACGTCCTGACTTTC. Protein product: CASSTWAGVGSGANVLTF. This chain connects TRBV19 to TRBJ2-6; perhaps TRBD1 as D (6 bases). This CDR3 is built from 18 residues. Germline assignment: CDR1 LNHDA and CDR2 SQIVND (reference sequence). The V end lost 4 bases, the J end lost 0 bases, and 16 bases lay between the germline ends.